This entry lists 6 T cell receptor beta chains sequenced from one sample in a study of early T cells in non-severe SARS-CoV-2 infection. A single record per CDR3 protein comes from TCRdb applying MiXCR to the 5' RACE reads. The sample carries about 44,000 distinct CDR3 sequences, 5.5% to 6.5% recorded once. Specimen: whole blood. These receptors came from an adult who was a healthcare worker with PCR-confirmed SARS-CoV-2 infection or an uninfected control (not recorded which).

A few counts support this clonotype. The V call is TRBV24-1, the J call TRBJ2-3; 12 bases are a match to TRBD2. The CDR3 runs to 15 residues. Germline V gives CDR1 KGHDR, CDR2 SFDVKD. V was clipped by 7 bases and J by 4 bases; unmatched bases: 5. Written as DNA, the CDR3 is TGTGCCACCAGACAGTCTAGCGGGGGGGCAGATACGCAGTATTTT. It translates to CATRQSSGGADTQYF.

To note about this clonotype: An end of the junction differs from the germline gene, which may be a read error. The CDR3 DNA reads as TGTGCCAGCAGCCAAGCGGGCAGCTCCTACGAGCGGTACTTC. Amino acids: CASSQAGSSYERYF. The chain joins TRBV3-1 to TRBJ2-7; unclear D gene. The germline V gene encodes CDR1 LGHDT and CDR2 YNNKEL (reference sequence). CDR3 size: 14 residues.

This clonotype occurred many times. The chain couples TRBV5-1 to TRBJ2-7; D possibly corresponds to TRBD1 (6 bases). Trimming removed 0 bases from V and 6 bases from J, with 10 bases in between. The CDR3 runs to 13 residues. The germline V gene has CDR1 SGHRS and CDR2 YFSETQ. The CDR3 DNA is TGCGCCAGCAGCTTGGCCCCAGGGGCCGAGCAGTACTTC. This sequence encodes CASSLAPGAEQYF.

This clonotype showed up just a few times. The V call is TRBV6-5, the J call TRBJ2-7, with D perhaps matching TRBD1 (6 bases). This CDR3 is built from 15 residues. Deletions cut 6 bases from V and 0 bases from J, with 15 bases between. Germline CDR1 MNHEY, CDR2 SVGAGI. The CDR3 region is CASSAMGHLSYEQYF. In DNA form, the CDR3 reads TGTGCCAGCAGCGCAATGGGACACCTCTCCTACGAGCAGTACTTC.

This clonotype was detected a few times. This sequence joins TRBV29-1 and TRBJ2-3; maybe TRBD2 (6 bases). This CDR3 region has 15 residues. Per germline, CDR1 SQVTM and CDR2 ANQGSEA. With 3 bases removed from V and 0 bases from J, the gap between germline ends came to 13 bases. CDR3 protein: CSVEGGTTSTDTQYF. The DNA for the CDR3 is TGCAGCGTTGAGGGAGGCACGACTAGCACAGATACGCAGTATTTT.

The chain is built from TRBV28 and TRBJ2-7; a possible D gene is TRBD2 (7 bases). With 6 bases removed from V and 4 bases from J, the gap between germline ends came to 16 bases. This CDR3 spans 14 amino acids. Looked up from germline, CDR1 is MDHEN and CDR2 is SYDVKM. As DNA, the CDR3 is TGTGCCAGCAGCCGGCCGGGGGGCCGGTACGAGCAGTACTTC. Its protein is CASSRPGGRYEQYF.